This T cell receptor beta chain was captured by sequencing in a study of control samples from healthy donors and cancer patients. The CDR3 length is 15 residues. Germline V gene sequence: CDR1 LNHDA, CDR2 SQIVND (reference sequence). Trimming took off 6 bases at V and 0 bases at J, with 14 bases between the two ends. Some clones are missing from TCRdb's copy, which holds only in-frame ones; the method was immunoSEQ multiplex PCR. The sample consists of around 150,000 clones, roughly 90% of them appearing once. The chain employs TRBV19 and TRBJ1-1, with D perhaps matching TRBD1 (5 bases). The specimen sequenced was blood. This clonotype was obtained from a man younger than 40 in good health. The CDR3 loop is CASSSGHPMNTEAFF. The CDR3, as DNA: TGTGCCAGTAGCTCTGGACACCCCATGAACACTGAAGCTTTCTTT.